Reported below is one T cell receptor beta chain. The antigen this receptor binds is unknown. It has no much larger one-base neighbor in the sample; base qualities were not kept. The data were taken from a study of blood T cell repertoires in COVID-19 (dated by TCRdb to about 2020). Study-wide context: Collaborator samples came from the United States, Italy and Spain and covered acute and convalescent phases of COVID-19. HLA class I and class II types, where available, came from metadata supplied by the sample provider rather than from assay-based typing. The repertoires were released in a freely available public database meant as a resource for research on the immune response to SARS-CoV-2. The samples were drawn from two sources: the first 160 participants of the ongoing ImmuneRACE study, and 950 to 1,500 subjects contributed by 6 global collaborators. Subjects who had been exposed to COVID-19, were actively infected with it, or had recovered from it provided the deeply sampled blood TCRbeta repertoires that made up the dataset. The sample metadata nearly always contained a de-identified subject ID, COVID-19 status, age in years and sex. The prospective study material was composed of cDNA or gDNA derived from T cells, B-cell-depleted T cells, or PBMCs. The paper's findings and limits, for the study overall: The quantity of clinical and demographic metadata differed by source and by participant and was supplied without curation.

TCRbeta CDR3 regions were amplified from genomic DNA using the immunoSEQ Assay, a bias-controlled multiplex PCR. Per the source publication's procedure: Within the assay, amplification of reference gene primers was used to estimate how many nucleated cells each sample contained. To quantify the absolute abundance of each unique TCRbeta CDR3 rearrangement, sequence reads were collapsed and filtered. Productive Simpson clonality was computed per sample as the square root of Simpson's diversity index over productive rearrangements. Imported from immuneACCESS, the table was reduced by TCRdb to in-frame sequences with V and J called. These copies leave out some clones; in studies compared against another copy, an unresolved V gene accounts for under half, and the cause of the remainder is not known. V, J and clone size are taken as reported in that table, and D and trimming were inferred from the DNA itself. The sample yields 300,000 to 350,000 clones; roughly nine tenths were counted once. 3.9% of the sample belongs to the ten largest clones.

Participants in the prospective study were aged about 18 to 100 years, lived in 20 to 25 United States geographic areas, and enrolled through a virtual design. Cohort assignment in the prospective study relied on participant-reported clinical history from a screening survey and a study questionnaire. Exposed participants had been in contact with someone with a PCR-confirmed or clinician-diagnosed COVID-19 case within 2 weeks of study entry. In the prospective study, mobile phlebotomists collected whole blood, serum and a nasopharyngeal or oropharyngeal swab from each participant. Prospective study participants could optionally give additional blood draws and questionnaires over an approximately 2-month period. Prospective study blood samples were shipped either frozen or at room temperature before DNA extraction. From the cysteine through the phenylalanine, the CDR3 covers 14 amino acids. Solely the CDR3 DNA is kept, with 42 bases framed from the first base. In the germline V gene, CDR1 corresponds to MDHEN and CDR2 to SYDVKM. A distance of 13 bases separates the germline ends of V and J, which lose 6 bases and 4 bases respectively.

The source of this sequence is a woman in her twenties or thirties who had been exposed to COVID-19. The sequence links TRBV28 to TRBJ1-3; the D gene is unclear. The specimen sequenced was PBMCs or T cells enriched from blood (not recorded which). The bases are TGTGCCAGCAGGGTCGGTGGCGGGGGAAACACCATATATTTT. It specifies CASRVGGGGNTIYF.